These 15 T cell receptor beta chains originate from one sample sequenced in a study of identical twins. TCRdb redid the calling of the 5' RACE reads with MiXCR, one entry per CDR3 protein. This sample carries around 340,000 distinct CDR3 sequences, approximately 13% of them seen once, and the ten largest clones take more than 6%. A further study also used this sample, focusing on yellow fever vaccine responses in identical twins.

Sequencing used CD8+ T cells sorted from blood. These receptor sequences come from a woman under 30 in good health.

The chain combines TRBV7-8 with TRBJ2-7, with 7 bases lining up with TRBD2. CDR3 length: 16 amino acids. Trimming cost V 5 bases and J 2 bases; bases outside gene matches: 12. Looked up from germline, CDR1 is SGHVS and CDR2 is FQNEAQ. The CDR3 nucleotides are TGTGCCAGCAGCCCCTCAACCGGACTAGTCCCCTACGAGCAGTACGTC. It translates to CASSPSTGLVPYEQYV.

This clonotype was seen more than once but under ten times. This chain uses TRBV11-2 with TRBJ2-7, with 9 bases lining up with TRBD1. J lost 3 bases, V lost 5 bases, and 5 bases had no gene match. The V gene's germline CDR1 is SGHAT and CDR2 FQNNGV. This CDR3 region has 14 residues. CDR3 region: CASSPGTGLYEQYV. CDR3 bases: TGTGCCAGCAGCCCCGGGACAGGGCTCTACGAGCAGTACGTC.

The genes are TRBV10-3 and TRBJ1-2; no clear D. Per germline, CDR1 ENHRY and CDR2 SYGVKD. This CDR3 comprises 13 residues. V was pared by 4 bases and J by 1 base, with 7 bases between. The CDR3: CAISGSFNYGYTF. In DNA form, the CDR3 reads TGTGCCATCAGTGGCAGTTTTAACTATGGCTACACCTTC.

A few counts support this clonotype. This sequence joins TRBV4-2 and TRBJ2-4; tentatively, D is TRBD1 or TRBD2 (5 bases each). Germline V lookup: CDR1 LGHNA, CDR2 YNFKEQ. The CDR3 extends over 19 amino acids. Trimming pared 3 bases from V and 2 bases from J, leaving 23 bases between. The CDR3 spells CASSQRGGSADDPKNIQYF. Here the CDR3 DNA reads TGTGCCAGCAGCCAGAGGGGTGGAAGTGCGGATGACCCCAAAAACATTCAGTACTTC.

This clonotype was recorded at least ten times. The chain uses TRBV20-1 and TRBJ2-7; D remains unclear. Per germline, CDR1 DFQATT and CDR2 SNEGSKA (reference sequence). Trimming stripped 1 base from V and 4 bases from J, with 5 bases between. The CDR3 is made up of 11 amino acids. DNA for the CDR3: TGCAGTGCTAGAGTGGGGTACGAGCAGTACTTC. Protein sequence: CSARVGYEQYF.

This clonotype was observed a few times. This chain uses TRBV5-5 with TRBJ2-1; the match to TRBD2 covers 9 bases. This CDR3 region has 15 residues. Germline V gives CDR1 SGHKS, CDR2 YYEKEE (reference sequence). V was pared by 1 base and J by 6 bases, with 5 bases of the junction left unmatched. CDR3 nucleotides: TGTGCCAGCAGCTTGTGGGGCGGGAGGGGCAATGAGCAGTTCTTC. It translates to CASSLWGGRGNEQFF.

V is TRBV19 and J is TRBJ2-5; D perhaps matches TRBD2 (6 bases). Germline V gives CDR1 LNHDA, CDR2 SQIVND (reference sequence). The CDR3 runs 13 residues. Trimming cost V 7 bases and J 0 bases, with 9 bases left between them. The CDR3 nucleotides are TGTGCCAGTATGGGGGACTACCAAGAGACCCAGTACTTC. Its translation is CASMGDYQETQYF.

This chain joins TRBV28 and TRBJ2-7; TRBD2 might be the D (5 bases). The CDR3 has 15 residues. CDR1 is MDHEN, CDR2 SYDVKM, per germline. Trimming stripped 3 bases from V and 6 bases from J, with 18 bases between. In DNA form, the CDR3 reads TGTGCCAGCAGTTTTGATCCCCCGCCTGGAGGCGAGCAGTACTTC. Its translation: CASSFDPPPGGEQYF.

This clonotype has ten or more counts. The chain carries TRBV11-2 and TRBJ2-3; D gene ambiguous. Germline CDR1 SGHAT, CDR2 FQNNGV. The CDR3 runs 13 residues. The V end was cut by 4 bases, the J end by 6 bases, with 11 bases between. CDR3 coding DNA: TGTGCCAGCAGCTACCCAGGAGTGGATACGCAGTATTTT. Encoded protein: CASSYPGVDTQYF.

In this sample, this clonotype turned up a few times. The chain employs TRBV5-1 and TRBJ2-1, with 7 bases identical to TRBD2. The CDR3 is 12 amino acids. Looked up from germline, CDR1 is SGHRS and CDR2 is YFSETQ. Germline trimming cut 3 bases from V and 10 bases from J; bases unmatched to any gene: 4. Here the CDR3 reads CASSSIAGEQFF. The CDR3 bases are TGCGCCAGCAGCTCCATAGCGGGCGAGCAGTTCTTC.

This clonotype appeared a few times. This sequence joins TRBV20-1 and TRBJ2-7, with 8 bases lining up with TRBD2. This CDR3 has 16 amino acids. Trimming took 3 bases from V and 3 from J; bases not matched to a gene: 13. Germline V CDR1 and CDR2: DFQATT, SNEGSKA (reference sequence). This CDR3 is CSASTSGGRGGYEQYF. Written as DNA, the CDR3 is TGCAGTGCTAGTACGAGCGGGGGTAGGGGGGGCTACGAGCAGTACTTC.

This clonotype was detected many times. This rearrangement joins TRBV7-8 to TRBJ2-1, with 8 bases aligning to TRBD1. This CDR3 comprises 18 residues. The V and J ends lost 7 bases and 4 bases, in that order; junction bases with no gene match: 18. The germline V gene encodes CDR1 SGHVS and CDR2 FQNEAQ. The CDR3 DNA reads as TGTGCCAGCAACTATCATTCACAGGGGGTACTGTTATACAATGAGCAGTTCTTC. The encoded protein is CASNYHSQGVLLYNEQFF. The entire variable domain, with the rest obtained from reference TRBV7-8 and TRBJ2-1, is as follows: GAGVSQSPRYKVAKRGQDVALRCDPISGHVSLFWYQQALGQGPEFLTYFQNEAQLDKSGLPSDRFFAERPEGSVSTLKIQRTQQEDSAVYLCASNYHSQGVLLYNEQFFGPGTRLTVL.

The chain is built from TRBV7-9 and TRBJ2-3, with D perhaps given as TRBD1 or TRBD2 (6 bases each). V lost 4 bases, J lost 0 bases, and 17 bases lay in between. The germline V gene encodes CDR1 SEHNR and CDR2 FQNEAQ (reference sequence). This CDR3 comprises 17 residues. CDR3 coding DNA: TGTGCCAGCAGCTCCCCGGTAGGGGGGCCTAGCACAGATACGCAGTATTTT. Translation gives CASSSPVGGPSTDTQYF.

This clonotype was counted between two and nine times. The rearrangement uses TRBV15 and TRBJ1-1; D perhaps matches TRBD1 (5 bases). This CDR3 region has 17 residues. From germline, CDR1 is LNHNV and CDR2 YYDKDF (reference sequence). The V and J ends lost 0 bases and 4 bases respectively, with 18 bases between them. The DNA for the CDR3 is TGTGCCACCAGCAGAGATCTCATGGTAGAGGGGATCACTGAAGCTTTCTTT. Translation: CATSRDLMVEGITEAFF.

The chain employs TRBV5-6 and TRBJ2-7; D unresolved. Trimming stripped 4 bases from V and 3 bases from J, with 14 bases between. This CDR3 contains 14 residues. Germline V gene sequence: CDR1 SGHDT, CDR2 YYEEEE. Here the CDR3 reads CASSPWTVIYEQYF. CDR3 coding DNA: TGTGCCAGCAGCCCCTGGACCGTTATCTACGAGCAGTACTTC.